This passage covers 5 T cell receptor beta chains from one sample sequenced in a study of T cells in Graves' hyperthyroidism and ophthalmopathy (dated by TCRdb to about 2019). The library was prepared using multiplex PCR. Sequenced on an Illumina HiSeq 2000. The TCR beta CDR3 regions were amplified from RNA transcripts. The first round of RT-PCR for the TCR CDR3 was performed with the HTBI primer set and the Qiagen OneStep RT-PCR kit. TCRdb trimmed the raw reads at Q25, called clones with MiXCR and kept productive beta chains. Each entry is one CDR3 protein sequence, shown with its most common DNA and genes. This sample comprises fewer than 600,000 distinct CDR3 sequences, roughly 14% of them detected only once. Of the sample, 15% to 20% falls within the top ten clones. Input material: blood. The origin of the receptors is a woman aged 18-29 years with Graves' hyperthyroidism.

This clonotype was counted a few times. The V call is TRBV7-8, the J call TRBJ2-5; perhaps TRBD2 as D (5 bases). The CDR3 runs 16 residues. V was shortened by 5 bases and J by 1 base, with 17 bases between the two germline ends. The germline V gene encodes CDR1 SGHVS and CDR2 FQNEAQ. CDR3 residues: CASSPGEGDIQETQYF. CDR3 sequence (DNA): TGTGCCAGCAGCCCCGGTGAGGGAGATATCCAAGAGACCCAGTACTTC.

The table lists this clonotype with many counts. J is TRBJ1-5 and V is TRBV7-9; D perhaps matches TRBD1 (5 bases). This CDR3 contains 15 residues. Germline loops: CDR1 SEHNR, CDR2 FQNEAQ (reference sequence). V was clipped by 7 bases and J by 1 base, with 14 bases between them. CDR3 coding DNA: TGTGCCAGCACCGCCCTGGGGGGGAGCAATCAGCCCCAGCATTTT. Protein product: CASTALGGSNQPQHF.

The V call is TRBV5-1, the J call TRBJ2-3; 9 nucleotides match TRBD1. The V gene end was trimmed by 0 bases and the J gene end by 4 bases; junction bases not matched to a gene: 12. The germline gives CDR1 SGHRS, CDR2 YFSETQ. The CDR3 extends over 18 amino acids. The chain's CDR3 is CASSLEGQGLGIPDTQYF. The CDR3 DNA follows: TGCGCCAGCAGCTTGGAGGGACAGGGCTTAGGTATCCCAGATACGCAGTATTTT.

The V call is TRBV29-1, the J call TRBJ1-2, with a weak D call TRBD1 (6 bases). Germline CDR1 SQVTM, CDR2 ANQGSEA. The CDR3 totals 18 residues. The V gene lost 7 bases and the J gene lost 5 bases, with 32 bases spanning the gap. This chain's CDR3 is CSAERTEQRPGLPYGYTF. As DNA, the CDR3 is TGCAGCGCAGAGAGGACAGAACAACGCCCTGGCCTGCCTTATGGCTACACCTTC.

V and J are TRBV7-9 and TRBJ2-1, with 9 bases matching TRBD2. CDR3 length: 15 amino acids. V dropped 5 bases and J dropped 0; count of bases not matched to a gene: 2. CDR1 SEHNR and CDR2 FQNEAQ come from the germline V gene (reference sequence). CDR3 loop: CASSGSGSSYNEQFF. In DNA form, the CDR3 reads TGTGCCAGCAGCGGTAGCGGGAGCTCCTACAATGAGCAGTTCTTC. Variable domain in full (rest from reference TRBV7-9 and TRBJ2-1): DTGVSQNPRHKITKRGQNVTFRCDPISEHNRLYWYRQTLGQGPEFLTYFQNEAQLEKSRLLSDRFSAERPKGSFSTLEIQRTEQGDSAMYLCASSGSGSSYNEQFFGPGTRLTVL.